The 8 T cell receptor beta chains below all came from one sample that was sequenced in a study of graft-versus-host responses after intestinal transplantation. The table came from immunoSEQ multiplex PCR; TCRdb's copy has only in-frame clones and leaves some out. This sample carries approximately 97,000 clones, about nine tenths of them seen once, and the ten largest clones take roughly 0.2%. Which antigens these TCRs recognize remains unknown. The specimen was unstimulated CD4+ T cells sorted from spleen or lymph node cells, collected before transplant. Source of these receptors: a human donor who was the organ donor for an intestinal transplant.

The chain couples TRBV19 to TRBJ1-6; 8 nucleotides agree with TRBD1. This CDR3 has 16 residues. V shed 7 bases and J 5 bases; nucleotides not matched to a gene: 10. Germline V gene data show CDR1 as LNHDA and CDR2 as SQIVND (reference sequence). The CDR3 sequence is CASTPLGQGNNSPLHF. The CDR3, as DNA: TGTGCCAGTACCCCCCTCGGACAGGGTAATAATTCACCCCTCCACTTT. The full variable domain, completed using reference TRBV19 and TRBJ1-6, is DGGITQSPKYLFRKEGQNVTLSCEQNLNHDAMYWYRQDPGQGLRLIYYSQIVNDFQKGDIAEGYSVSREKKESFPLTVTSAQKNPTAFYLCASTPLGQGNNSPLHFGNGTRLTVT.

The chain links TRBV11-3 to TRBJ1-2; D gene unclear. Germline-derived CDR1 and CDR2 are SGHNT and YENEEA. The CDR3 is 16 residues long. Trimming left V 1 base short and J 4 bases short, with 16 bases between. The CDR3 loop reads CASSLVVRSPGYGYTF. The CDR3 bases are TGTGCCAGCAGCTTAGTAGTCCGGAGCCCTGGCTATGGCTACACCTTC.

V gene TRBV2 combines with J gene TRBJ1-5; 10 bases match TRBD1. Germline CDR1 SNHLY, CDR2 FYNNEI. V lost 8 bases, J lost 5 bases, and 6 bases stayed unmatched. The CDR3 is 14 amino acids. The CDR3 DNA sequence: TGTGCCAGCGGAGACAGGGGGCGCGATCAGCCCCAGCATTTT. Translating gives CASGDRGRDQPQHF.

With respect to this clone: The junction and the germline gene differ at one end; a read error may be behind it. This sequence joins TRBV7-7 and TRBJ2-7; D perhaps matches TRBD2 (6 bases). CDR1 and CDR2 (germline): SSHAT, FNYEAQ (reference sequence). The CDR3 runs 13 residues. The CDR3 sequence: CASSRDRGREQYF. The CDR3 DNA sequence: TGTGCTAGCAGCAGAGACCGTGGGAGGGAGCAGTACTTC.

The genes are TRBV19 and TRBJ1-2; possibly TRBD1 for D (5 bases). From germline, CDR1 is LNHDA and CDR2 SQIVND (reference sequence). This CDR3 spans 11 amino acids. Trimming left V 6 bases short and J 4 bases short, with 6 bases between. The CDR3 sequence: CASRDTYGYTF. The CDR3 nucleotides are TGTGCCAGTAGGGACACCTATGGCTACACCTTC.

The rearrangement links TRBV5-4 to TRBJ1-6; 10 bases agree with TRBD1. Germline CDR1 reads SGHNT; CDR2 reads YYREEE (reference sequence). With 0 bases clipped from V and 2 bases from J, the junction kept 5 bases outside the gene matches. The CDR3 contains 18 residues. CDR3 region: CASSLGGQGMTYNSPLHF. DNA for the CDR3: TGTGCCAGCAGCTTGGGGGGACAGGGGATGACCTATAATTCACCCCTCCACTTT.

CDR3 loop: CASRGVANNSPLHF. CDR3 bases: TGTGCCAGTAGAGGGGTGGCAAACAATTCACCCCTCCACTTT. The chain is built from TRBV19 and TRBJ1-6, with TRBD1 as a possible D gene (5 bases). The V gene lost 6 bases and the J gene lost 7 bases, with 13 bases spanning the gap. In germline, CDR1 is LNHDA, CDR2 SQIVND (reference sequence). CDR3 length: 14 residues.

The chain combines TRBV4-1 with TRBJ2-2, with a possible D match to TRBD2 (5 bases). This CDR3 has 11 residues. CDR1 is MGHRA and CDR2 is YSYEKL in the germline V gene. Trimming took 4 bases from V and 9 from J, leaving 6 bases between them. CDR3: CASSRGWELFF. CDR3 bases: TGCGCCAGCAGCCGCGGGTGGGAGCTGTTTTTT.